Presented here are 10 T cell receptor beta chains from one specimen sequenced in a study of T-cell reconstitution after alpha-beta-depleted transplantation in children. These receptors are not linked to any known antigen. General study findings and limits: Expanded clones from the graft, numbering several hundred, reportedly supplied alpha-beta T cells about two months after transplant.

Preparing the TCRbeta library involved the use of unique molecular identifiers. TCRdb re-derived calls from the PCR reads in MiXCR, one entry per CDR3 protein. The table includes approximately 30,000 distinct CDR3 sequences, 5.5% to 8% detected once. The starting material was peripheral blood, obtained 60 days after TCRalphabeta/CD19-depleted stem cell transplant. These receptors came from a child under three years old who had a stem cell transplant for acute myeloid leukemia, so the T cells may come from the graft donor.

This clonotype is judged medium-sized (0.01 to 0.1%). V gene TRBV7-9 combines with J gene TRBJ2-7; D may be TRBD2 (5 bases). Between the trimmed V and J ends, which lost 4 bases and 7 bases, there was a span of 14 bases. The CDR3 loop spans 13 amino acids. Germline CDR1 is SEHNR and CDR2 is FQNEAQ (reference sequence). CDR3 amino acids: CASSSPGLAEQYF. As DNA, the CDR3 is TGTGCCAGCAGCTCCCCCGGATTAGCGGAGCAGTACTTC. Using reference TRBV7-9 and TRBJ2-7 for the parts outside the CDR3, the full variable domain is DTGVSQNPRHKITKRGQNVTFRCDPISEHNRLYWYRQTLGQGPEFLTYFQNEAQLEKSRLLSDRFSAERPKGSFSTLEIQRTEQGDSAMYLCASSSPGLAEQYFGPGTRLTVT.

This clonotype came up a few times. V is TRBV28 and J is TRBJ2-1; D ambiguous. The CDR3 is made up of 13 amino acids. The V end lost 5 bases, the J end lost 7 bases, and 12 bases lay between the germline ends. The V gene's germline CDR1 is MDHEN and CDR2 SYDVKM. The CDR3 region is CASSPYPGNEQFF. In nucleotides, the CDR3 is TGTGCCAGCAGTCCATATCCTGGGAATGAGCAGTTCTTC.

This clonotype was recorded at least ten times. The chain employs TRBV7-9 and TRBJ2-1; 11 bases line up with TRBD1. CDR3 length: 14 amino acids. The V gene's germline CDR1 is SEHNR and CDR2 FQNEAQ (reference sequence). Germline trimming cut 10 bases from V and 8 bases from J; bases unmatched to any gene: 10. The DNA of the CDR3 is TGTGCCAACGGACAGGGGGCAATGCAGGATGAGCAGTTCTTC. Protein sequence: CANGQGAMQDEQFF.

This clonotype was counted many times. The J gene is TRBJ1-1, the V gene TRBV7-9; 8 bases match TRBD1. The germline V gene encodes CDR1 SEHNR and CDR2 FQNEAQ (reference sequence). The CDR3 sequence is 14 residues long. The V gene end was trimmed by 6 bases and the J gene end by 0 bases; junction bases not matched to a gene: 3. CDR3 residues: CASRVTGVNTEAFF. For the CDR3, the DNA is TGTGCCAGCAGAGTGACAGGGGTGAACACTGAAGCTTTCTTT.

This clonotype was observed many times. V gene TRBV9 combines with J gene TRBJ1-5, with 7 bases matching TRBD1. The CDR3 is made up of 17 amino acids. Germline CDR1 is SGDLS and CDR2 is YYNGEE. Trimming took 4 bases from V and 2 from J; bases not matched to a gene: 12. The CDR3 loop is CASSRKHFDRGNQPQHF. CDR3 sequence (DNA): TGTGCCAGCAGCCGAAAGCATTTCGACAGGGGCAATCAGCCCCAGCATTTT.

This clonotype came up many times. This chain uses TRBV29-1 with TRBJ2-2, with a weak D call TRBD2 (5 bases). Germline-derived CDR1 and CDR2 are SQVTM and ANQGSEA. The CDR3 sequence is 13 residues long. Trimming pared 0 bases from V and 7 bases from J, leaving 9 bases between. Written as DNA, the CDR3 is TGCAGCGTTGAAGATGGCGGGTACGGGGAGCTGTTTTTT. Translation: CSVEDGGYGELFF.

V is TRBV20-1 and J is TRBJ2-1; 12 bases align to TRBD2. The CDR3 sequence is 15 residues long. Germline V lookup: CDR1 DFQATT, CDR2 SNEGSKA (reference sequence). V lost 1 base to trimming and J lost 9 bases; unmatched junction nucleotides: 7. The CDR3: CSARGGLAGWSEQFF. The CDR3 DNA is TGCAGTGCTAGAGGCGGACTAGCGGGGTGGAGTGAGCAGTTCTTC.

This clonotype was counted many times. The chain links TRBV6-1 to TRBJ2-1; 7 positions agree with TRBD2. The V segment lost 5 bases and the J segment 2 bases; nucleotides outside the gene matches: 6. CDR1 is MNHNS, CDR2 SASEGT, per germline. This CDR3 has 15 residues. CDR3 loop: CASSRGRPPYNEQFF. CDR3 DNA sequence: TGTGCCAGCAGTCGCGGGAGACCCCCCTACAATGAGCAGTTCTTC.

This clonotype was recorded at least ten times. This chain joins TRBV29-1 and TRBJ2-1; D is uncertain. This CDR3 contains 12 residues. Germline CDR1 reads SQVTM; CDR2 reads ANQGSEA. V was shortened by 2 bases and J by 6 bases, with 8 bases between the two germline ends. Written as DNA, the CDR3 is TGCAGCGTTGAATGGGTCTTCAATGAGCAGTTCTTC. Translated, it gives CSVEWVFNEQFF.

This clonotype was seen many times. The genes are TRBV7-2 and TRBJ2-1; 10 bases map to TRBD2. This CDR3 has 17 residues. V dropped 1 base and J dropped 7; count of bases not matched to a gene: 10. Germline V CDR1 and CDR2: SGHTA, FQGNSA. CDR3 nucleotide sequence: TGTGCCAGCAGCTTAGGAACAGCGGGAGGGCCTAGGAATGAGCAGTTCTTC. It specifies CASSLGTAGGPRNEQFF.